This T cell receptor beta chain was obtained from a study of cytomegalovirus exposure and HLA in healthy donors. Study-level results: Later analysis found that TCR beta chains associated with HLA were more clonally expanded than other, equally common chains. Many donors shared some public TCRs, even though most TCR sequences were rare.

This CDR3 has 16 residues. In germline, CDR1 is LNHDA, CDR2 SQIVND (reference sequence). J was trimmed by 5 bases and V by 9 bases; bases with no gene match: 14. The PCR used 60 Vbeta and 13 Jbeta primers. Clones were sequenced by immunoSEQ multiplex PCR, and TCRdb holds only the in-frame ones, with some missing. Of about 120,000 clones listed, 78% are singletons. A remark on this clone: The antigen is unknown.

V is TRBV19 and J is TRBJ2-1; 9 bases match TRBD2. The receptor was isolated from a man aged 25 to 40 in good health and CMV-seropositive. Sequences were obtained from PBMCs. CDR3 nucleotides: TGTGCCAGCCGATCTTTATTCGGCGGGAGGGACAATGAGCAGTTCTTC. It yields the protein CASRSLFGGRDNEQFF.